This T cell receptor beta chain originates from a study of OX40 agonist ivuxolimab in advanced cancers. The protocol was immunoSEQ multiplex PCR, while the TCRdb copy is restricted to in-frame clones and leaves out a portion. The sample includes 90,000 to 100,000 clones, 80% to 90% of them seen just once. The material was CD4+ or CD8+ T cells sorted from blood, obtained in a trial of the OX40 agonist ivuxolimab. The clonotype was recovered from an adult with an advanced solid tumor such as melanoma, head and neck, liver or kidney cancer.

The CDR3 is CASSQGQGPPGGYTF. The CDR3 DNA reads as TGTGCCAGCAGCCAGGGACAGGGTCCCCCGGGTGGCTACACCTTC. The chain recombines TRBV5-4 with TRBJ1-2; 9 positions agree with TRBD1. This CDR3 region has 15 residues. After removal of 4 bases from V and 7 bases from J, the junction contained 11 bases not matched to a gene. CDR1 is SGHNT, CDR2 YYREEE, per germline (reference sequence).